This TCR beta chain was sequenced for a study of blood T cell repertoires in COVID-19. Study overall: COVID-19 samples, acute and convalescent, were from the United States, Italy and Spain. Sample material is recorded as cDNA or gDNA derived from T cells, B-cell-depleted T cells, or PBMCs.

Followed longitudinally, the Seattle patients had been enrolled during active infection. TCRdb keeps only in-frame clones here, not all; method: immunoSEQ multiplex PCR. Here the sample spans about 250,000 clones, roughly 88% being singletons. V was cut by 1 base and J by 7 bases, with 14 bases left in between. The CDR3 totals 15 residues. CDR1 is PRHDT, CDR2 FYEKMQ, per germline (reference sequence). This clone was detected only once. The clonotype originates from a human donor with COVID-19, enrolled during active disease. The donor label of this sample is uncertain. Source material: peripheral blood. The V and J genes are TRBV13 and TRBJ2-1, with D tentatively TRBD1 (6 bases). DNA of the CDR3: TGTGCCAGCAGCTTAGTCTCCCACAGGGAGAATGAGCAGTTCTTC. Amino acid sequence: CASSLVSHRENEQFF. Supplemented by reference TRBV13 and TRBJ2-1, the full variable domain reads AAGVIQSPRHLIKEKRETATLKCYPIPRHDTVYWYQQGPGQDPQFLISFYEKMQSDKGSIPDRFSAQQFSDYHSELNMSSLELGDSALYFCASSLVSHRENEQFFGPGTRLTVL.